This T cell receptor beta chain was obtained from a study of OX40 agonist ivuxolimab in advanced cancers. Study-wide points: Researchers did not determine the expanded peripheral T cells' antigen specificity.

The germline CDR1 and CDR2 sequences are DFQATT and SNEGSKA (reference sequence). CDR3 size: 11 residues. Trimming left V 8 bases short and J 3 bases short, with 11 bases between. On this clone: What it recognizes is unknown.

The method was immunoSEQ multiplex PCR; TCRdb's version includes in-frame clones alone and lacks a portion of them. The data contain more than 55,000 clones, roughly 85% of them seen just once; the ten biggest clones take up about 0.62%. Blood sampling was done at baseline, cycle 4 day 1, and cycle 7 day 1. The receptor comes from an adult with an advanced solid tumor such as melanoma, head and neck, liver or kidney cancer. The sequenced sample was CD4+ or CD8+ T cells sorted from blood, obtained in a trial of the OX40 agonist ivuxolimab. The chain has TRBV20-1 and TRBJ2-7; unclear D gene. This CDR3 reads CSPKEGYEQYF. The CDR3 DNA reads TGCAGTCCGAAAGAAGGCTACGAGCAGTACTTC.